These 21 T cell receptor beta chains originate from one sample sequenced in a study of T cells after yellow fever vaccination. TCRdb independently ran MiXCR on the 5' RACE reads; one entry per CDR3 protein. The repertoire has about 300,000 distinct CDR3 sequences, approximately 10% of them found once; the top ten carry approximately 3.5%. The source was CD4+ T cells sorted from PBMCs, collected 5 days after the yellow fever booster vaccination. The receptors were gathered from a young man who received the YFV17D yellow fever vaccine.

CDR3 protein: CSARDGTGGEKLFF. In DNA, the CDR3 is TGCAGTGCTAGAGATGGGACCGGCGGTGAAAAACTGTTTTTT. The genes are TRBV20-1 and TRBJ1-4, with D maybe TRBD1 (5 bases). This CDR3 has 14 amino acids. The germline CDR1 and CDR2 sequences are DFQATT and SNEGSKA (reference sequence). V was pared by 0 bases and J by 7 bases, with 12 bases between.

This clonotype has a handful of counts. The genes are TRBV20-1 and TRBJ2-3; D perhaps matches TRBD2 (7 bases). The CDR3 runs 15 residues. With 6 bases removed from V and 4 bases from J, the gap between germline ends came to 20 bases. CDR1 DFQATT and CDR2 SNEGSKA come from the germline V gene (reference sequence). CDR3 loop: CSALLGGAFADTQYF. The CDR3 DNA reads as TGCAGTGCCCTTCTGGGGGGGGCCTTCGCAGATACGCAGTATTTT.

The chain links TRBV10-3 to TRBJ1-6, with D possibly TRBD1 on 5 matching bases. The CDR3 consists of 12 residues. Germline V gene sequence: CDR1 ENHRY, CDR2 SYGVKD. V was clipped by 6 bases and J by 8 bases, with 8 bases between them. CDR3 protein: CAIRGLDSPLHF. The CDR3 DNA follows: TGTGCCATCAGGGGGCTGGATTCACCCCTCCACTTT.

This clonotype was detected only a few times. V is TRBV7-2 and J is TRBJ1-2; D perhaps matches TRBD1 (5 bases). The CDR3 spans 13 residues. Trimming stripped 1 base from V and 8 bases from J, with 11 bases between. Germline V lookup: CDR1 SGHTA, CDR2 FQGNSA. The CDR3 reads CASSLDQGGGYTF. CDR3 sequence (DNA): TGTGCCAGCAGCTTAGACCAGGGAGGAGGCTACACCTTC.

CDR3 in amino acids: CASSLRTSGELFF. The DNA for the CDR3 is TGTGCCAGCAGCTTACGAACCTCCGGGGAGCTGTTTTTT. The chain uses TRBV7-2 and TRBJ2-2, with D uncertain. The CDR3 spans 13 residues. Germline CDR1 is SGHTA and CDR2 is FQGNSA. Deletions cut 2 bases from V and 6 bases from J, with 7 bases between.

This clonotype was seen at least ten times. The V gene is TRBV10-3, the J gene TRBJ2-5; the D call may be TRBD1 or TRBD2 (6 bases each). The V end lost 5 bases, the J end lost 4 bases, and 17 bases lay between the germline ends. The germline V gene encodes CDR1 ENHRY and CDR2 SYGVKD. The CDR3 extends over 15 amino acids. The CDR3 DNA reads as TGTGCCATCAGTTTAGGGGGACTCCGAGGAGAGACCCAGTACTTC. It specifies CAISLGGLRGETQYF.

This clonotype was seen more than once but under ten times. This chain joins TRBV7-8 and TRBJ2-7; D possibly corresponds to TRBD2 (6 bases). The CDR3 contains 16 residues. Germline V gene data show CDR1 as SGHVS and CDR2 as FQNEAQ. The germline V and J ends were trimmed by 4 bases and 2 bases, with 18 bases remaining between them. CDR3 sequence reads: CASSSASGLGTYEQYV. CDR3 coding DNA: TGTGCCAGCAGCTCCGCCTCGGGACTCGGAACCTACGAGCAGTACGTC.

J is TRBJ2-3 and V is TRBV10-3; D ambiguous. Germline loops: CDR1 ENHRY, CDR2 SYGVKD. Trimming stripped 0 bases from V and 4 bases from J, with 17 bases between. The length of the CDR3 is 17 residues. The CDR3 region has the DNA TGTGCCATCAGTGAGTCCGGCGACCACATAGTGGCAGATACGCAGTATTTT. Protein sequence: CAISESGDHIVADTQYF.

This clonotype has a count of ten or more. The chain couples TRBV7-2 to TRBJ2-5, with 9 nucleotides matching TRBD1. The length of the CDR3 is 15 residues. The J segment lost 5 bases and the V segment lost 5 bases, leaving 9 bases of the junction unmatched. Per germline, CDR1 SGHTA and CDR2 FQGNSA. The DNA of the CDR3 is TGTGCCAGCAGCACCAACAGGGGGCCGGAGGAGACCCAGTACTTC. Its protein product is CASSTNRGPEETQYF.

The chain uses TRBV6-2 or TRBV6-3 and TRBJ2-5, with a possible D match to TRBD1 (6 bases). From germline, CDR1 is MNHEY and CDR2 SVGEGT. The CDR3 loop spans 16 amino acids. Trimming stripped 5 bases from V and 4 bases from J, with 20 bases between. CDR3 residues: CASSRRTDDRGETQYF. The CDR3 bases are TGTGCCAGCAGTCGGCGGACAGACGATAGGGGAGAGACCCAGTACTTC.

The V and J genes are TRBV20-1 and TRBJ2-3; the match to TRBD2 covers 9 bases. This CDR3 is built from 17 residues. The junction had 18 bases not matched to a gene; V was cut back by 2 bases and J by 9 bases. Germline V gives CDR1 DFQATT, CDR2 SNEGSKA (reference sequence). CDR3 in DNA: TGCAGTGCTAGATCGACGGCCAGCGGGGGGCCCCCGGGGACGCAGTATTTT. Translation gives CSARSTASGGPPGTQYF.

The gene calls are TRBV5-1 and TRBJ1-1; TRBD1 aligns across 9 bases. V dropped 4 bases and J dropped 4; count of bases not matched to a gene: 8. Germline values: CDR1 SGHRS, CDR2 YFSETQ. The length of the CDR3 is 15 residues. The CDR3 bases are TGCGCCAGCAGCATGGGACAGGGACAAGGCACTGAAGCTTTCTTT. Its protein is CASSMGQGQGTEAFF.

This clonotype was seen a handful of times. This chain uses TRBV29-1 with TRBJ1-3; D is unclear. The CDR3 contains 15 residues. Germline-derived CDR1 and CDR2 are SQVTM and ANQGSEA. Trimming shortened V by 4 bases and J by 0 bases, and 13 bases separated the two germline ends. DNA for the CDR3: TGCAGCGTTGGCCCTGTTCCGAGCTCTGGAAACACCATATATTTT. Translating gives CSVGPVPSSGNTIYF.

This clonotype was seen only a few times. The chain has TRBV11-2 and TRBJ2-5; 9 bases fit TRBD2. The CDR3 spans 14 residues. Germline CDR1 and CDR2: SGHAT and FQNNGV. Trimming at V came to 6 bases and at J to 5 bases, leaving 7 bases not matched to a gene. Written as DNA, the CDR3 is TGTGCCAGCAGGTCACTAGCGGGCGGGGAGACCCAGTACTTC. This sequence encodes CASRSLAGGETQYF.

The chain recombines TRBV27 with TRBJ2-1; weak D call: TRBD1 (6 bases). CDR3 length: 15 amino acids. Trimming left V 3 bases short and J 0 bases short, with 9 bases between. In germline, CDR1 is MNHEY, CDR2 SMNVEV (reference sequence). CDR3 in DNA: TGTGCCAGCAGTTTGGACAGTAGCTCCTACAATGAGCAGTTCTTC. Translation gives CASSLDSSSYNEQFF.

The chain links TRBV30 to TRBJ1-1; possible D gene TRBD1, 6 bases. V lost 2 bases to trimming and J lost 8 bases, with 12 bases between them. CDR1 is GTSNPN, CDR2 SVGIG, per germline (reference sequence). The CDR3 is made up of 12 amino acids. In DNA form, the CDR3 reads TGTGCCTGGAGTCCGATCGACAGGGAAGCTTTCTTT. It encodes CAWSPIDREAFF. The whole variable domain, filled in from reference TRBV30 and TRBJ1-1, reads SQTIHQWPATLVQPVGSPLSLECTVEGTSNPNLYWYRQAAGRGLQLLFYSVGIGQISSEVPQNLSASRPQDRQFILSSKKLLLSDSGFYLCAWSPIDREAFFGQGTRLTVV.

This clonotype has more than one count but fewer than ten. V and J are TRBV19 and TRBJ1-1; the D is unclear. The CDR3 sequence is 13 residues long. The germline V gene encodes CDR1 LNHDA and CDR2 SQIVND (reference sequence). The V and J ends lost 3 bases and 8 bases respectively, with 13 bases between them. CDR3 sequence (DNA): TGTGCCAGTAGTATGCTCCTGGACGGGGAAGCTTTCTTT. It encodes CASSMLLDGEAFF. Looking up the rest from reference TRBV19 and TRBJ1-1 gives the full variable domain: DGGITQSPKYLFRKEGQNVTLSCEQNLNHDAMYWYRQDPGQGLRLIYYSQIVNDFQKGDIAEGYSVSREKKESFPLTVTSAQKNPTAFYLCASSMLLDGEAFFGQGTRLTVV.

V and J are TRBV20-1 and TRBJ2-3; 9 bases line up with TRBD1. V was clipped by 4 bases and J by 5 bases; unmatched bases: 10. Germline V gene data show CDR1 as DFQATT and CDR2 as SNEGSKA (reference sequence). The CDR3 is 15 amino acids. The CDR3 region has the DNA TGCAGTGCTATTTGGGGACAGGGATCAGTAGATACGCAGTATTTT. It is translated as CSAIWGQGSVDTQYF.

The CDR3 DNA is TGTGCCAGCAGGGCGACTCTAAATTTGCGCAAGCAGTACTTC. Translated: CASRATLNLRKQYF. The J gene is TRBJ2-7, the V gene TRBV12-3 or TRBV12-4, with unresolved D. The CDR3 has 14 residues. The ends were cut back, 6 bases at V and 8 bases at J, with 20 bases in the middle.

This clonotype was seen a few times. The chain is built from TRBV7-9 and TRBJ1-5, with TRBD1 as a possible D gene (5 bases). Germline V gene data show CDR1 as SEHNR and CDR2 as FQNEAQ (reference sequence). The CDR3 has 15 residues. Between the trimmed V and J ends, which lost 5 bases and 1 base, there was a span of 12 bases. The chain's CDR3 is CASSPGGRSNQPQHF. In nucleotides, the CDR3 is TGTGCCAGCAGCCCCGGGGGGAGGAGCAATCAGCCCCAGCATTTT.

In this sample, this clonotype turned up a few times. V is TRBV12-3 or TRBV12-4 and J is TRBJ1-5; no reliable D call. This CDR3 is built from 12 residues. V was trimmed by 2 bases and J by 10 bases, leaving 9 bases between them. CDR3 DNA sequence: TGTGCCAGCAGTTTAAATATGGCACCCCAGCATTTT. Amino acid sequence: CASSLNMAPQHF.